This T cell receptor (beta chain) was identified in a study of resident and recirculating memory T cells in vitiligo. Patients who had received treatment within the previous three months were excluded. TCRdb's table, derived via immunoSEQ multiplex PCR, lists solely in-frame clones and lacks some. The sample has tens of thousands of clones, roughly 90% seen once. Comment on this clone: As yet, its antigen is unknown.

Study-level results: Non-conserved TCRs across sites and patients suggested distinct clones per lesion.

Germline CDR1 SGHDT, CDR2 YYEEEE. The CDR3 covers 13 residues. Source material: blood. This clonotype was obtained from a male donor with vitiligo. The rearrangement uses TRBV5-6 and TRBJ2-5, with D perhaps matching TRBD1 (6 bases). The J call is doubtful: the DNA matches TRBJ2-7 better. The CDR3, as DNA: TGTGCCAGCAGCCGGGACACCAGCTACGAGCAGTACTTC. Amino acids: CASSRDTSYEQYF.